These 7 T cell receptor beta chains were all obtained from the same sample, sequenced in a study of cytomegalovirus exposure and HLA in healthy donors. The PCR ran on 60 Vbeta and 13 Jbeta primers. Sequencing was performed with immunoSEQ multiplex PCR; in TCRdb, only in-frame clones are kept and a portion is missing. The top ten hold 1.5% to 2% of the sample, which has roughly 150,000 clones, over 65% seen once. The sequenced material came from PBMCs. These receptors were collected from a woman in her 30s in good health and CMV-seronegative.

V gene TRBV30 combines with J gene TRBJ2-7, with D uncertain. The CDR3 totals 13 residues. Germline CDR1 reads GTSNPN; CDR2 reads SVGIG (reference sequence). Deletions cut 0 bases from V and 4 bases from J, with 10 bases between. CDR3 residues: CAWSVNSGYEQYF. The DNA for the CDR3 is TGTGCCTGGAGTGTTAACAGTGGGTACGAGCAGTACTTC.

In its sample, this clone was seen a few times. V usage is TRBV19 and J usage is TRBJ1-6; 7 bases are a match to TRBD1. The CDR3 has 13 residues. After removal of 10 bases from V and 8 bases from J, the junction contained 8 bases not matched to a gene. Germline V CDR1 and CDR2: LNHDA, SQIVND (reference sequence). The CDR3 nucleotides read TGTGCCACTGGAGGGACAGAGTATTCACCCCTCCACTTT. It specifies CATGGTEYSPLHF.

The V gene is TRBV29-1, the J gene TRBJ2-1; 13 nucleotides match TRBD2. Germline V gene sequence: CDR1 SQVTM, CDR2 ANQGSEA. The junction had 14 bases not matched to a gene; V was cut back by 0 bases and J by 9 bases. This CDR3 has 18 amino acids. The DNA of the CDR3 is TGCAGCGTTGAAGATTTTTGGACTAGCGGGGGCGCAACGTGTGAGCAGTTCTTC. It is translated as CSVEDFWTSGGATCEQFF.

The chain links TRBV28 to TRBJ1-2; 9 bases are a match to TRBD1. Looked up from germline, CDR1 is MDHEN and CDR2 is SYDVKM. The J segment lost 7 bases and the V segment lost 4 bases, leaving 10 bases of the junction unmatched. CDR3 length: 15 amino acids. CDR3 amino acids: CASSSTTGGALGYTF. CDR3 sequence (DNA): TGTGCCAGCAGTTCCACTACAGGGGGCGCTCTTGGCTACACCTTC.

The V call is TRBV4-2, the J call TRBJ1-2, with 9 bases identical to TRBD1. The germline CDR1 and CDR2 sequences are LGHNA and YNFKEQ. Trimming removed 4 bases from V and 4 bases from J; junction bases left unmatched: 1. There are 13 residues in the CDR3. CDR3 DNA: TGTGCCAGCAGCCCACAGGGGGCCTATGGCTACACCTTC. This codes for CASSPQGAYGYTF.

V is TRBV18 and J is TRBJ2-3; D uncertain. This CDR3 is 15 amino acids long. With 2 bases removed from V and 4 bases from J, the gap between germline ends came to 13 bases. CDR1 is KGHSH and CDR2 is LQKENI in the germline V gene. In nucleotides, the CDR3 is TGTGCCAGCTCACCATTAACCCAGCGAGCAGATACGCAGTATTTT. Translated, it gives CASSPLTQRADTQYF.

This chain uses TRBV9 with TRBJ2-1; TRBD2 aligns across 11 bases. The V and J ends lost 3 bases and 7 bases, in that order; junction bases with no gene match: 6. This CDR3 is 15 amino acids long. Per germline, CDR1 SGDLS and CDR2 YYNGEE. The CDR3 nucleotides read TGTGCCAGCAGCGAACTAGCGGGAGCTCGGAATGAGCAGTTCTTC. It encodes CASSELAGARNEQFF.